This T cell receptor (beta chain) comes out of a study of T cells in Graves' hyperthyroidism and ophthalmopathy. About the research overall: Initial diagnosis, before any treatment, was when peripheral blood was collected. Points from the study as a whole: Ophthalmopathy stood apart from stable hyperthyroidism in a 13 V-J model.

Active moderate-to-severe ophthalmopathy, Clinical Activity Score at least 3, NOSPECS at least 4, under 3 months' duration. From more than 9.5 ml of fresh peripheral blood, PBMCs were isolated. This clonotype was detected ten times or more. Its antigen is currently unknown. Trimming cost V 7 bases and J 5 bases, with 16 bases left between them. The germline V gene encodes CDR1 SGHRS and CDR2 YFSETQ. The CDR3 covers 14 residues. TCR beta CDR3 sequences were amplified from RNA transcripts. Carried out on the TCR CDR3, a first-round RT-PCR used the HTBI primer set. In TCRdb, the multiplex PCR reads were re-called with MiXCR into one record per CDR3 protein. The sample has roughly 500,000 distinct CDR3 sequences, 16% seen once; the top ten hold about 29%.

The specimen was blood. The rearrangement uses TRBV5-1 and TRBJ2-1, with unresolved D. The receptor was derived from a woman aged 25 to 39 with Graves' ophthalmopathy. DNA for the CDR3: TGCGCCAGCCGCGAATCTTTACCACACAATGAGCAGTTCTTC. Translating it yields CASRESLPHNEQFF.